This TCR beta chain derives from a study of blood T cell repertoires in COVID-19. In the original processing: Amplifying reference gene primers gave estimates of nucleated cell counts. Here immunoSEQ multiplex PCR was the method, and the copy in TCRdb shows in-frame clones only, minus some. V, J and clone size are taken as reported in that table, and D and trimming were inferred from the DNA itself. The repertoire holds roughly 87,000 clones, 70% to 90% seen once, with approximately 3% in the top ten. The sequencing sample was made of peripheral blood. The TCR comes from a woman aged 80 or over with COVID-19, enrolled during active disease.

The CDR3 loop is CASSFLAGSSYEQYF. The CDR3 DNA follows: TGTGCCAGCAGCTTCTTGGCGGGAAGCTCCTACGAGCAGTACTTC. This chain joins TRBV7-2 and TRBJ2-7, with D possibly matching TRBD2 (6 bases). The CDR3 is made up of 15 amino acids. The germline V gene has CDR1 SGHTA and CDR2 FQGNSA. V gave up 3 bases and J gave up 0 bases, with 12 bases separating them.